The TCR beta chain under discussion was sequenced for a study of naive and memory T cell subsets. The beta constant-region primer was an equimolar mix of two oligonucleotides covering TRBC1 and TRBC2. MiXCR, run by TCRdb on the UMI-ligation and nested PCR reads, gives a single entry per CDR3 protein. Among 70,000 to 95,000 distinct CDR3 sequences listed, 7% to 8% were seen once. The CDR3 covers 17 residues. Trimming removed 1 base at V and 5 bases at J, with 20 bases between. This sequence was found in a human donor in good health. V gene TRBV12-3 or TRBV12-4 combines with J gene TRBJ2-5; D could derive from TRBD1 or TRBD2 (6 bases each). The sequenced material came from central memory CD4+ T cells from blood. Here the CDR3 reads CASSLGVGGSLGETQYF. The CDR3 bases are TGTGCCAGCAGTTTAGGCGTGGGGGGCTCGTTGGGGGAGACCCAGTACTTC.